This T cell receptor (beta chain) was recorded in a study of Tregs in tolerant kidney transplant recipients. Study-level findings and limits: Activated donor B cell expansion appeared to reveal the most relevant donor-specific TCRbeta repertoire. Findings come from small patient numbers and require larger validation.

Germline loops: CDR1 SGHTA, CDR2 FQGTGA. This CDR3 comprises 16 residues. V was pared by 5 bases and J by 2 bases, with 13 bases between. Clones were read by immunoSEQ multiplex PCR, and TCRdb kept only the in-frame ones, dropping some. In the table there are over 55,000 clones, around 80% of which are singletons. This clone came up once. Its target is unknown. The source is a human donor in good health. The chain joins TRBV7-3 to TRBJ2-6; D tentatively reads TRBD1 or TRBD2 (5 bases each). The source material was CD4+ T cells from blood. DNA for the CDR3: TGTGCCAGCAGCCGTAACGAGGGGACTGGGGCCAACGTCCTGACTTTC. Protein: CASSRNEGTGANVLTF.